The sequence of this T cell receptor beta chain was determined in a study of radiation and T cells in renal cell carcinoma. Across the whole study: Nephrectomy followed 15 Gy stereotactic body radiation by 4 weeks. Findings and caveats of the study: Without pretreatment biopsies, baseline tumor clonotype presence was undetermined.

V shed 6 bases and J shed 0 bases, with 22 bases lying between them. Germline V gene sequence: CDR1 SQVTM, CDR2 ANQGSEA. This CDR3 has 17 residues. To note about this clone: Its specificity is not known.

Assay: immunoSEQ multiplex PCR; the TCRdb copy retains only in-frame clones and omits some. Seen here are 150,000 or so clones, over 75% observed once, and the top ten hold 12%. The sample's time point: baseline pretreatment blood. The treatment here: 15 Gy SBRT to primary tumor, nephrectomy 4 weeks later. The tumor was a clear cell renal cell carcinoma. This clonotype originated in a woman aged 50 to 65 with renal cell carcinoma. Here the sequenced sample was blood, taken from a patient whose treatment included radiotherapy and nephrectomy. The chain couples TRBV29-1 to TRBJ2-3; D is tentatively TRBD1 or TRBD2 (6 bases each). The CDR3 bases are TGCAGCGTCCTTTCCCGGGGGCGGTTTCCTAGCACAGATACGCAGTATTTT. This codes for CSVLSRGRFPSTDTQYF.